This T cell receptor beta chain was documented in a study of beta chain features in type 1 diabetes. Study findings and constraints: Moderate yet significant TCRB CDR3 shortening was seen in Type 1 diabetes patients in all four CD4+ subsets. Insertions were fewer and deletions more numerous at VDJ junctions in type 1 diabetes patients.

A single heparinised blood sample, averaging about 120 mL, was obtained per donor. With respect to this clone: The antigen remains unidentified.

Since all of the isolated RNA was reverse transcribed, expressed TCRB transcripts were what got sequenced. Reads for stem cell-like memory T cell samples averaged roughly 1 million. Assay used: immunoSEQ multiplex PCR; TCRdb lists only in-frame clones, some missing. The repertoire holds tens of thousands of clones, roughly two thirds seen once, with 0.9% to 1.4% in the top ten. This CDR3 contains 13 residues. The ends were cut back, 2 bases at V and 5 bases at J, with 10 bases in the middle. Germline-derived CDR1 and CDR2 are SGHNT and YENEEA. V is TRBV11-3 and J is TRBJ2-7, with D perhaps TRBD2 (6 bases). The sample taken for sequencing was stem cell memory CD4+ T cells from blood. This receptor was taken from a woman between 35 and 50 years old with type 1 diabetes. The DNA of the CDR3 is TGTGCCAGCAGCTTAACCGGGAGCCACGAGCAGTACTTC. This translates into CASSLTGSHEQYF.